This TCR beta chain stems from a study of T cell responses to AZD1222 COVID-19 vaccine. Using immunoSEQ multiplex PCR, the repertoire was profiled, and TCRdb retains in-frame clones only, with some absent. The profile shows about 120,000 clones, roughly 90% of them singletons. The CDR3 has 14 amino acids. The V end was cut by 2 bases, the J end by 0 bases, with 7 bases between. CDR1 SNHLY and CDR2 FYNNEI come from the germline V gene. The rearrangement links TRBV2 to TRBJ2-5; TRBD1 might be the D (5 bases). The specimen comprised peripheral blood, sampled on day 0 of AZD1222 vaccination. The sequence came from an adult in good health. The CDR3 region has the DNA TGTGCCAGCAGTGAACGACAGAACCAAGAGACCCAGTACTTC. Amino acid sequence: CASSERQNQETQYF.